What follows describes a single T cell receptor (beta chain). V was cut by 3 bases and J by 6 bases, with 17 bases left in between. Looked up from germline, CDR1 is MDHEN and CDR2 is SYDVKM. The CDR3 extends over 15 amino acids. Original data processing: By means of reference gene primer amplification, nucleated cell counts were estimated. Libraries were prepared by immunoSEQ multiplex PCR; TCRdb keeps only in-frame clonotypes and omits some of them. From that table come the V and J calls and clone size; the DNA was used to work out D and trimming. The sample lists 60,000 to 70,000 clones; approximately 83% were seen once. It was during active infection that Seattle patients were enrolled and then longitudinally followed. This sample was taken from a study of blood T cell repertoires in COVID-19. About the research overall: The analysed material was cDNA or gDNA that came from T cells, B-cell-depleted T cells, or PBMCs.

The chain carries TRBV28 and TRBJ1-1, with D perhaps matching TRBD1 (5 bases). The clonotype comes from a man aged 35 to 55 with COVID-19, enrolled during active disease. The specimen was peripheral blood. The CDR3 loop is CASSFQGPMAPEAFF. The CDR3 DNA reads as TGTGCCAGCAGTTTTCAGGGCCCCATGGCTCCTGAAGCTTTCTTT.